These T cell receptor beta chains were read from a single sample in a study of blood T cell repertoires in COVID-19. Libraries were prepared by immunoSEQ multiplex PCR; TCRdb keeps only in-frame clonotypes and omits some of them. The sample yields about 130,000 clones, roughly 77% seen once. Source material: peripheral blood. These receptors all come from a woman aged 70-85 years with COVID-19, enrolled during active disease. The CDR3 runs from the conserved cysteine through the conserved F or W. D genes are given only for firm matches. Only part of the rows carry a size: once, few, many, or a class if the clone is expanded.

J gene: TRBJ2-2; clone size: .; D gene: TRBD2; V gene: TRBV6-4; CDR3 DNA: TGTGCCAACGCTAGCGGGGCCCTAAACACCGGGGAGCTGTTTTTT; CDR3 protein: CANASGALNTGELFF
J gene: TRBJ2-7; clone size: .; D gene: TRBD1; V gene: TRBV11-2; CDR3 DNA: TGTGCCAGCAGCTTAGATATAGGACAGGCCTACGAGCAGTACTTC; CDR3 protein: CASSLDIGQAYEQYF
J gene: TRBJ2-2; clone size: .; D gene: TRBD1; V gene: TRBV3-1/TRBV3-2; CDR3 DNA: TGTGCCAGCAGCCAGATCTCCGGGACAGGGGGTACCGGGGAGCTGTTTTTT; CDR3 protein: CASSQISGTGGTGELFF
J gene: TRBJ1-1; clone size: .; D gene: .; V gene: TRBV29-1; CDR3 DNA: TGCAGCGCCGACCGTTCTACTGGGAGGAACACTGAAGCTTTCTTT; CDR3 protein: CSADRSTGRNTEAFF
J gene: TRBJ2-1; clone size: .; D gene: .; V gene: TRBV4-1; CDR3 DNA: TGCGCCAGCAGCCGGTCCAGGGACAATGAGCAGTTCTTC; CDR3 protein: CASSRSRDNEQFF
J gene: TRBJ2-1; clone size: once; D gene: TRBD2; V gene: TRBV4-2; CDR3 DNA: TGTGCCAGCAGCCAATCTTCCGGGACTAGACAGTACAATGAGCAGTTCTTC; CDR3 protein: CASSQSSGTRQYNEQFF
J gene: TRBJ1-5; clone size: .; D gene: .; V gene: TRBV6-1; CDR3 DNA: TGTGCCAGCAGTGAAGCGTGGCAGGGAGGACAGCCCCAGCATTTT; CDR3 protein: CASSEAWQGGQPQHF
J gene: TRBJ1-1; clone size: once; D gene: .; V gene: TRBV4-2; CDR3 DNA: TGTGCCAGCAGCCAAGGATTGGAGACTGAAGCTTTCTTT; CDR3 protein: CASSQGLETEAFF
J gene: TRBJ1-3; clone size: .; D gene: .; V gene: TRBV5-1; CDR3 DNA: TGCGCCAGCAGCTTGAACAGCCAATCCTCTGGAAACACCATATATTTT; CDR3 protein: CASSLNSQSSGNTIYF
J gene: TRBJ1-4; clone size: once; D gene: TRBD1; V gene: TRBV9; CDR3 DNA: TGTGCCAGCAGCGTAGGAGGACAGGCGGGAACTAATGAAAAACTGTTTTTT; CDR3 protein: CASSVGGQAGTNEKLFF
J gene: TRBJ2-5; clone size: .; D gene: TRBD2; V gene: TRBV24-1; CDR3 DNA: TGTGCCACCAGCCGGCGGGGGGGGGTGGAGACCCAGTACTTC; CDR3 protein: CATSRRGGVETQYF
J gene: TRBJ1-1; clone size: few; D gene: TRBD1; V gene: TRBV7-6; CDR3 DNA: TGTGCCAGCAGCTTAGCTTACAGGGGTAAGAACACTGAAGCTTTCTTT; CDR3 protein: CASSLAYRGKNTEAFF
J gene: TRBJ1-6; clone size: few; D gene: TRBD1; V gene: TRBV14; CDR3 DNA: TGTGCCAGCAGCCAGACAGGGGGCTCACCCCTCCACTTT; CDR3 protein: CASSQTGGSPLHF
J gene: TRBJ1-1; clone size: .; D gene: .; V gene: TRBV5-6; CDR3 DNA: TGTGCCAGCAGCCACGGGAGGGTTAACACTGAAGCTTTCTTT; CDR3 protein: CASSHGRVNTEAFF
J gene: TRBJ2-3; clone size: .; D gene: TRBD2; V gene: TRBV15; CDR3 DNA: TGTGCCACCAGCCGCCCGGGGGGGGGAAGGACAGATACGCAGTATTTT; CDR3 protein: CATSRPGGGRTDTQYF
J gene: TRBJ2-1; clone size: few; D gene: .; V gene: TRBV6-2/TRBV6-3; CDR3 DNA: TGTGCCAGCAGTTACTCTCCGGTGGGGGGGCTCTACAATGAGCAGTTCTTC; CDR3 protein: CASSYSPVGGLYNEQFF
J gene: TRBJ1-2; clone size: .; D gene: .; V gene: TRBV19; CDR3 DNA: TGTGCCAGTAGTATAGATTCAGGACTGAACTATGGCTACACCTTC; CDR3 protein: CASSIDSGLNYGYTF
J gene: TRBJ2-2; clone size: .; D gene: .; V gene: TRBV15; CDR3 DNA: TGTGCCACCAGCCCTCGTTCGAACACCGGGGAGCTGTTTTTT; CDR3 protein: CATSPRSNTGELFF
J gene: TRBJ2-1; clone size: .; D gene: .; V gene: TRBV3-1/TRBV3-2; CDR3 DNA: TGTGCCAGCAGCCAATCCCTAGCGTTCAATGAGCAGTTCTTC; CDR3 protein: CASSQSLAFNEQFF
J gene: TRBJ1-1; clone size: .; D gene: .; V gene: TRBV2; CDR3 DNA: TGTGCCAGCAGTGTGGGGGCCCTCGAAGCTTTCTTT; CDR3 protein: CASSVGALEAFF
J gene: TRBJ1-5; clone size: .; D gene: .; V gene: TRBV6-5; CDR3 DNA: TGTGCCAGCAGTTCACAGTTTAGCAATCAGCCCCAGCATTTT; CDR3 protein: CASSSQFSNQPQHF
J gene: TRBJ1-3; clone size: .; D gene: .; V gene: TRBV7-9; CDR3 DNA: TGTGCCAGCAGCCCGAGCTTAAGTGTTGGAAACACCATATATTTT; CDR3 protein: CASSPSLSVGNTIYF
J gene: TRBJ1-4; clone size: .; D gene: TRBD1; V gene: TRBV19; CDR3 DNA: TGTGCCACCCGGGACAGGGGGCGTTCGGCTGAAAAACTGTTTTTT; CDR3 protein: CATRDRGRSAEKLFF
J gene: TRBJ1-4; clone size: .; D gene: .; V gene: TRBV15; CDR3 DNA: TGTGCCACCAGCAGAGGTGACTCATCAACTAATGAAAAACTGTTTTTT; CDR3 protein: CATSRGDSSTNEKLFF
J gene: TRBJ1-5; clone size: .; D gene: .; V gene: TRBV9; CDR3 DNA: TGTGCCAGCAGCGTAGGTGAGGGTTCCCCTAGCCATCAGCCCCAGCATTTT; CDR3 protein: CASSVGEGSPSHQPQHF